What follows describes a single T cell receptor beta chain. Its antigen remains undetermined. No much larger clone is present one base from it, and per-base qualities are unavailable. This entry is derived from a study of blood T cell repertoires in COVID-19 (dated by TCRdb to the early 2020s). Regarding the complete study: Collaborator samples came from the United States, Italy and Spain and covered acute and convalescent phases of COVID-19. The dataset comprised deeply sampled blood TCRbeta repertoires from subjects exposed to, actively infected with, or recovered from COVID-19. A de-identified subject ID, COVID-19 status, age in years and sex were almost always included in the sample metadata. Samples came from the ongoing ImmuneRACE study (first 160 participants) plus 1,254 subjects from 6 global collaborators. Where available, HLA class I and class II types were obtained from metadata supplied by the sample provider rather than from assay-based typing. The material from the prospective study consisted of cDNA or gDNA derived from T cells, B-cell-depleted T cells, or PBMCs. The repertoires were released in a freely available public database meant as a resource for research on the immune response to SARS-CoV-2. Findings and caveats that apply to the study as a whole: The quantity of clinical and demographic metadata differed by source and by participant and was supplied without curation.

From a lookup of the germline V gene, CDR1 and CDR2 are SGHAT and FQNNGV. The CDR3, cysteine through phenylalanine, is 14 amino acids long. Only CDR3 DNA remains: 42 bases, in frame from the first base. Trimming removed 5 bases from V and 0 bases from J, leaving 8 bases between the germline ends. TCRbeta CDR3 regions were amplified from genomic DNA by means of the immunoSEQ Assay, a bias-controlled multiplex PCR. Per the authors' processing: Nucleated cell counts per sample were estimated from amplification of reference gene primers within the assay. To quantify the absolute abundance of each unique TCRbeta CDR3 rearrangement, sequence reads were collapsed and filtered. For each sample, productive Simpson clonality was calculated as the square root of Simpson's diversity index across productive rearrangements. Not all clones reach the TCRdb copy of this immuneACCESS table, which keeps in-frame sequences only. Checked studies attribute under half of the gap to unresolved V genes and leave the rest unexplained. The V and J calls and clone size come from that table; D and trimming were worked out from the DNA. In this sample the table shows a few hundred thousand clones, around 88% of which occur a single time. The ten largest clonotypes hold roughly 14% of the sample.

Enrolling through a virtual design, the prospective study's participants ranged in age from roughly 18 to 90 years and lived across around 25 United States geographic areas. In the prospective study, participants were assigned to cohorts based on the clinical history participants reported in a screening survey and a study questionnaire. In the prospective study, mobile phlebotomists collected whole blood, serum and a nasopharyngeal or oropharyngeal swab from each participant. Prospective study participants could optionally give additional blood draws and questionnaires over a 2-month period. Blood samples from the prospective study were shipped frozen or at room temperature prior to DNA extraction.

The chain uses TRBV11-2 and TRBJ1-3, with TRBD1 perhaps the D gene, on 6 matching bases. The receptor was derived from a woman aged 50 to 65 with acute COVID-19. The source material was PBMCs or T cells enriched from blood (not recorded which). The DNA sequence is as follows: TGTGCCAGCAGCCAGACAGGCTCTGGAAACACCATATATTTT. This is translated as CASSQTGSGNTIYF.